The T cell receptor beta chain under discussion was sequenced for a study of OX40 agonist ivuxolimab in advanced cancers. Profiling relied on immunoSEQ multiplex PCR, and the TCRdb table lists in-frame clones only, not all of them. The repertoire holds tens of thousands of clones, with about 91% as singletons. Autoimmune disease history or systemic immunosuppression was exclusionary. This clone has only one observation. The TCR comes from an adult with an advanced solid tumor such as melanoma, head and neck, liver or kidney cancer. The sample consisted of CD4+ or CD8+ T cells sorted from blood, taken in a trial of the OX40 agonist ivuxolimab.

CDR3 bases: TGTGCCAGCAGCCTGACGGAGACTTATAGCAATCAGCCCCAGCATTTT. Protein sequence: CASSLTETYSNQPQHF. The V call is TRBV6-6, the J call TRBJ1-5; D not certain. The CDR3 extends over 16 amino acids. V dropped 6 bases and J dropped 0 bases, with 15 bases sitting between them. Per germline, CDR1 MNHNY and CDR2 SVGAGI (reference sequence).